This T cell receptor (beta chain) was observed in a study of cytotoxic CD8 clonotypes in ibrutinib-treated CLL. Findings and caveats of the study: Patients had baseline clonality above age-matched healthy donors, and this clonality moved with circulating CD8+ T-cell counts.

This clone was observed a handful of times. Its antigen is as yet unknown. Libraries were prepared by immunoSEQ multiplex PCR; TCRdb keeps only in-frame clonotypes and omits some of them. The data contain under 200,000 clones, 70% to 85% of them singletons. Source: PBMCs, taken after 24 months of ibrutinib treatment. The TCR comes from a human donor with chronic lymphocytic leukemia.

The CDR3 region is CASSPSPGQGDGYTF. CDR3 DNA sequence: TGCGCCAGCAGTCCAAGCCCGGGACAGGGGGACGGCTACACCTTC. The rearrangement joins TRBV10-1 to TRBJ1-2; TRBD1 matches 11 bases. The V segment lost 5 bases and the J segment 8 bases; nucleotides outside the gene matches: 10. The length of the CDR3 is 15 residues. CDR1 and CDR2 from the germline V gene are WNHNN and SYGVQD (reference sequence).